This T cell receptor (beta chain) was profiled in a study of cytomegalovirus exposure and HLA in healthy donors. Findings and caveats of the study: In a later analysis, the majority of CMV-associated beta chains seemingly showed HLA restriction. TCR beta chains numbering under 200 were designated cytomegalovirus-associated. It was reported that the classifier diagnosed cytomegalovirus status with high specificity and sensitivity in both the original and validation cohorts.

A multiplex PCR was run with 60 Vbeta primers and 13 Jbeta primers. Clones were sequenced by immunoSEQ multiplex PCR, and TCRdb holds only the in-frame ones, with some missing. The sample lists 130,000 or so clones; 75% to 85% were seen once. V was shortened by 1 base and J by 7 bases, with 14 bases between the two germline ends. The CDR3 has 15 amino acids. The germline V gene has CDR1 LNHNV and CDR2 YYDKDF (reference sequence). A note on this clone: What it binds is unknown.

This receptor was taken from a man aged 40-55 years in good health and CMV-seronegative. The chain uses TRBV15 and TRBJ1-5; unclear D gene. The sample was PBMCs. The DNA for the CDR3 is TGTGCCACCAGCAGAGTCGATTTGGGAGAGCAGCCCCAGCATTTT. Its translation: CATSRVDLGEQPQHF.